Below, 14 T cell receptor beta chains from the same sample are listed, as sequenced in a study of post-analysis software for immune sequencing data. General observations from the study: About five TRBV segments appeared more often in patients than in controls, and TRBV5-6, TRBV5-1 and TRBV20-1 were among these.

Antigens for these TCRs are unknown. Tagging with unique molecular identifiers was a feature of the TCR beta cDNA libraries. TCRdb independently ran MiXCR on the PCR reads; one entry per CDR3 protein. The sample consists of roughly 800,000 distinct CDR3 sequences, about 43% of them appearing once. The material sequenced was blood. The receptors here all came from a girl aged 10-17 years with multiple sclerosis.

This sequence joins TRBV29-1 and TRBJ2-7; 8 bases map to TRBD1. With V trimmed by 0 bases and J by 2 bases, 9 bases remained unmatched. Germline CDR1 reads SQVTM; CDR2 reads ANQGSEA. The CDR3 totals 16 residues. In DNA form, the CDR3 reads TGCAGCGTTGAAGACCAGACAGGGGCCGCTACCTACGAGCAGTACTTC. Encoded protein: CSVEDQTGAATYEQYF.

This clonotype has only a few counts. V usage is TRBV15 and J usage is TRBJ2-3; no clear D gene. Between the trimmed V and J ends, which lost 0 bases and 6 bases, there was a span of 10 bases. The CDR3 length is 14 residues. Germline V gene data show CDR1 as LNHNV and CDR2 as YYDKDF (reference sequence). The CDR3: CATSRDLVGDTQYF. The CDR3 DNA sequence: TGTGCCACCAGCAGAGATTTGGTGGGCGATACGCAGTATTTT.

The chain employs TRBV6-1 and TRBJ2-5; D gene uncertain. Matching the DNA end better, TRBJ2-7 makes the J call doubtful. CDR1 MNHNS and CDR2 SASEGT come from the germline V gene. This CDR3 has 13 amino acids. The CDR3 DNA is TGTGCCAGCACTCTGGCGGTTACGGGCGAGCAGTACTTC. Translated: CASTLAVTGEQYF.

The chain combines TRBV20-1 with TRBJ2-4, with 8 bases identical to TRBD1. The DNA end favors TRBJ2-7, so the J call may be wrong. Germline V gene lookup returns CDR1 DFQATT and CDR2 SNEGSKA (reference sequence). The CDR3 is 15 amino acids. This CDR3 is CSASLGQGAGYEQYF. The DNA for the CDR3 is TGCAGTGCTAGTTTGGGGCAGGGGGCGGGATACGAGCAGTACTTC.

V is TRBV29-1 and J is TRBJ1-1; D uncertain. Trimming shortened V by 4 bases and J by 1 base, and 10 bases separated the two germline ends. CDR3 length: 13 amino acids. Germline CDR1 and CDR2: SQVTM and ANQGSEA. CDR3 DNA sequence: TGCAGCGTTGGTCGGAACCAGAACACTGAAGCTTTCTTT. Translating it yields CSVGRNQNTEAFF.

V gene TRBV7-9 combines with J gene TRBJ2-7, with 9 bases lining up with TRBD1. V shed 3 bases and J 6 bases; nucleotides not matched to a gene: 12. The CDR3 loop spans 16 amino acids. CDR1 and CDR2 (germline): SEHNR, FQNEAQ (reference sequence). The DNA for the CDR3 is TGTGCCAGCAGCTTCAAGTCTGGGGGACAGGGTTCCGAGCAGTACTTC. Encoded protein: CASSFKSGGQGSEQYF.

The CDR3 spells CASSEVPSWDNEQFF. CDR3 DNA sequence: TGTGCCAGCTCAGAGGTCCCGAGCTGGGACAATGAGCAGTTCTTC. The rearrangement joins TRBV18 to TRBJ2-1; D gene ambiguous. The CDR3 has 15 residues. Per the germline V gene, CDR1 is KGHSH and CDR2 is LQKENI. V lost 5 bases and J 5 bases, leaving 16 bases between the germline ends.

The rearrangement joins TRBV18 to TRBJ2-3; D assignment may be TRBD1 or TRBD2 (5 bases each). Trimming took off 3 bases at V and 4 bases at J, with 20 bases between the two ends. Germline loops: CDR1 KGHSH, CDR2 LQKENI. The CDR3 extends over 17 amino acids. The CDR3 region is CASSPPGTRPLSDTQYF. In DNA, the CDR3 is TGTGCCAGCTCACCTCCGGGGACCCGGCCGCTGTCAGATACGCAGTATTTT.

This rearrangement joins TRBV27 to TRBJ2-1; D call uncertain. Deletions cut 5 bases from V and 0 bases from J, with 8 bases between. The CDR3 has 14 amino acids. From germline, CDR1 is MNHEY and CDR2 SMNVEV (reference sequence). The CDR3 nucleotides read TGTGCCAGCAGTGGAGCGATCTCCTACAATGAGCAGTTCTTC. Protein sequence: CASSGAISYNEQFF.

The sample holds a few counts of this clonotype. The rearrangement joins TRBV28 to TRBJ2-7; the D is unclear. Germline loops: CDR1 MDHEN, CDR2 SYDVKM. CDR3 length: 13 amino acids. V was shortened by 4 bases and J by 9 bases, with 16 bases between the two germline ends. CDR3 sequence reads: CASSSPPARGQYF. Written as DNA, the CDR3 is TGTGCCAGCAGTTCCCCGCCAGCCCGAGGGCAGTACTTC.

The table lists this clonotype with many counts. V gene TRBV7-2 combines with J gene TRBJ2-7; D ambiguous. Germline assignment: CDR1 SGHTA and CDR2 FQGNSA. V lost 2 bases, J lost 5 bases, and 10 bases lay in between. The CDR3 extends over 13 amino acids. DNA for the CDR3: TGTGCCAGCAGCTTATATTTTTCGAACGAGCAGTACTTC. Protein: CASSLYFSNEQYF. The entire variable domain, with the rest obtained from reference TRBV7-2 and TRBJ2-7, is as follows: GAGVSQSPSNKVTEKGKDVELRCDPISGHTALYWYRQSLGQGLEFLIYFQGNSAPDKSGLPSDRFSAERTGGSVSTLTIQRTQQEDSAVYLCASSLYFSNEQYFGPGTRLTVT.

This clonotype was recorded a few times. V and J are TRBV20-1 and TRBJ2-4; possibly TRBD1 for D (5 bases). The V end was cut by 1 base, the J end by 0 bases, with 10 bases between. This CDR3 region has 15 residues. Germline CDR1 reads DFQATT; CDR2 reads SNEGSKA (reference sequence). The CDR3 region has the DNA TGCAGTGCTAGAGCAGGACACCTAGCCAAAAACATTCAGTACTTC. Translation gives CSARAGHLAKNIQYF.

The sample holds a few counts of this clonotype. The chain joins TRBV27 to TRBJ2-7; 7 bases match TRBD2. The length of the CDR3 is 16 residues. Germline assignment: CDR1 MNHEY and CDR2 SMNVEV (reference sequence). J was trimmed by 0 bases and V by 7 bases; bases with no gene match: 12. CDR3 amino acids: CASTHPGGRGSYEQYF. CDR3 in DNA: TGTGCCAGCACCCACCCGGGGGGTCGGGGCTCCTACGAGCAGTACTTC.

The chain recombines TRBV9 with TRBJ2-1; D unresolved. CDR3 length: 14 amino acids. With 0 bases removed from V and 6 bases from J, the gap between germline ends came to 10 bases. Per germline, CDR1 SGDLS and CDR2 YYNGEE. DNA of the CDR3: TGTGCCAGCAGCGTAGGCCAGATGGGCAATGAGCAGTTCTTC. Its protein product is CASSVGQMGNEQFF.